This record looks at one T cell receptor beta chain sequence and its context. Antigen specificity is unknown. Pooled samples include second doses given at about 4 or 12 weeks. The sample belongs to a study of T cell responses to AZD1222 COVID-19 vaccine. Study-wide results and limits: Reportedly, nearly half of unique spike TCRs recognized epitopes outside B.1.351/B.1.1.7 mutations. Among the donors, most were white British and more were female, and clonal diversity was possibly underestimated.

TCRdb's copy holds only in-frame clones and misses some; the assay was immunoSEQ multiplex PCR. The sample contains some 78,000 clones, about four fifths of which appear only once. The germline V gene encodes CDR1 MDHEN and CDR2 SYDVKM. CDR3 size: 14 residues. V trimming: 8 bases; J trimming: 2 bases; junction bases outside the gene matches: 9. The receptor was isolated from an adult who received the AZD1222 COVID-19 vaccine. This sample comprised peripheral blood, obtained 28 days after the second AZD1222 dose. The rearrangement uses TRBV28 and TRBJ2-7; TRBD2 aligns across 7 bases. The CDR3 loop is CASLARREAYEQYF. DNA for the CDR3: TGTGCCAGCTTAGCAAGACGGGAGGCCTACGAGCAGTACTTC.